The present TCR beta chain was sequenced within a study of blood T cell repertoires in COVID-19 (TCRdb year 2020). With respect to the entire study: Samples covering the acute and convalescent phases of COVID-19 were provided by collaborators in the United States, Italy and Spain. The prospective study material was composed of cDNA or gDNA derived from T cells, B-cell-depleted T cells, or PBMCs. Deeply sampled blood TCRbeta repertoires from subjects exposed to, actively infected with, or recovered from COVID-19 were included in the dataset. A freely available public database, intended as a resource for researchers studying the immune response to SARS-CoV-2, is where the repertoires were released. The samples were drawn from two sources: the first 160 participants of the ongoing ImmuneRACE study, and 1,200 or so subjects contributed by 6 global collaborators. Nearly every sample came with metadata listing a de-identified subject ID, COVID-19 status, age in years and sex. Where available, HLA class I and class II types were taken from metadata supplied by the sample provider and were not determined by assay-based typing. What the work shows at the level of the full study, not this receptor alone: The amount of clinical and demographic metadata varied by source and participant and was provided uncurated.

A note on this clone: Its antigen specificity is not known. No base quality information exists; no much larger clone differs at one position.

The immunoSEQ Assay, a bias-controlled multiplex PCR, was used to amplify TCRbeta CDR3 regions from genomic DNA. The original pipeline was this. Within the assay, amplification of reference gene primers was used to estimate how many nucleated cells each sample contained. To quantify the absolute abundance of each unique TCRbeta CDR3 rearrangement, sequence reads were collapsed and filtered. For each sample, productive Simpson clonality was calculated as the square root of Simpson's diversity index over productive rearrangements. The source is immuneACCESS, and TCRdb retained only in-frame sequences with V and J called. Part of the clones is not carried over; for the studies checked, unresolved V genes explain less than half of this, and the remainder is unexplained. V and J calls and clone size are given by that table; D and trimming were obtained from the DNA. This sample is represented by about 120,000 clones; around 80% of them were singletons. 1.9% of the sample belongs to the ten largest clones.

The CDR3 runs 14 residues from the cysteine to the phenylalanine. The read is trimmed to its CDR3 DNA, 42 bases read in frame from base 1. Trimming at the junction amounts to 4 bases on V and 3 bases on J, and the germline ends lie 13 bases apart. Taken from the germline V gene, the CDR1 and CDR2 loops are SGHRS and YFSETQ. Whole blood was collected in K2EDTA tubes by collaborating institutions according to the institutions' own protocols. Collaborator samples were shipped for TCRbeta analysis as frozen whole blood, isolated PBMCs, or DNA extracted from either sample type. The clonotype originates from an older man with acute or convalescent COVID-19. In this chain, TRBV5-1 is recombined with TRBJ2-5; TRBD2 might be the D gene, on 6 matching bases. Sequencing used peripheral blood. CDR3 protein: CASSTGAGKETQYF. The DNA sequence is as follows: TGCGCCAGCAGCACCGGGGCGGGGAAAGAGACCCAGTACTTC.